Each of the 26 T cell receptor beta chains below was sequenced from the same sample in a study of blood T cells in healthy people across ages (dated by TCRdb to between 2014 and 2017). Library preparation was by 5' RACE. The sample was run on an Illumina HiSeq 2500. A second PCR of roughly 7 to 12 cycles was run with a J-beta primer mix and a sample-barcoded 5' primer. TCRdb's own reprocessing of the public reads used fastp at Q25 and MiXCR and kept productive beta chains. Rows are combined by CDR3 protein, so each entry shows the most common genes and DNA. This sample lists hundreds of thousands of distinct CDR3 sequences; roughly 50% were detected once. The ten largest account for roughly 22% of the sample. Sequencing was performed on blood. The receptors stem from a man aged 25-45 years in good health.

As regards this clonotype: At one boundary the junction diverges from the germline segment, which might be a read error. The chain combines TRBV6-2 or TRBV6-3 with TRBJ2-7, with 8 nucleotides matching TRBD1. There are 15 residues in the CDR3. Germline V lookup: CDR1 MNHEY, CDR2 SVGEGT. CDR3 sequence: CANSTRRTGYNEQYF. The CDR3 region has the DNA TGTGCCAACAGTACTCGGAGGACAGGGTATAACGAGCAGTACTTC.

The rearrangement links TRBV18 to TRBJ2-3, with D tentatively TRBD2 (6 bases). Germline-derived CDR1 and CDR2 are KGHSH and LQKENI. V lost 2 bases and J 1 base, leaving 10 bases between the germline ends. The CDR3 totals 15 residues. DNA of the CDR3: TGTGCCAGCTCACCAGGAGGGGCGGGCACAGATACGCAGTATTTT. Residues: CASSPGGAGTDTQYF.

This clonotype was observed a handful of times. The chain joins TRBV9 to TRBJ2-5; perhaps TRBD1 as D (8 bases). The CDR3 has 13 amino acids. Between the trimmed V and J ends, which lost 4 bases and 11 bases, there was a span of 18 bases. CDR1 and CDR2 (germline): SGDLS, YYNGEE. The CDR3 reads CASSPTTGGEQYF. In nucleotides, the CDR3 is TGTGCCAGCAGCCCCACAACAGGGGGGGAGCAGTACTTC. Full variable domain (rest looked up from reference TRBV9 and TRBJ2-5): DSGVTQTPKHLITATGQRVTLRCSPRSGDLSVYWYQQSLDQGLQFLIQYYNGEERAKGNILERFSAQQFPDLHSELNLSSLELGDSALYFCASSPTTGGEQYFGPGTRLLVL.

This clonotype was seen only a few times. The genes are TRBV11-3 and TRBJ2-7; 8 bases agree with TRBD2. This CDR3 is 16 amino acids long. With 10 bases clipped from V and 5 bases from J, the junction kept 19 bases outside the gene matches. Germline CDR1 SGHNT, CDR2 YENEEA. The DNA of the CDR3 is TGTGCCACTCCGGGTAAACGGGGACTAGGATACGACGAGCAGTACTTC. It is translated as CATPGKRGLGYDEQYF.

The V gene is TRBV12-3 or TRBV12-4, the J gene TRBJ1-2, with a weak D call TRBD1 (6 bases). The ends were cut back, 11 bases at V and 4 bases at J, with 17 bases in the middle. The CDR3 loop spans 13 amino acids. DNA of the CDR3: TGTGCCGGTAGTTTTACAGGGTCCTATGGCTACACCTTC. This translates into CAGSFTGSYGYTF.

This clonotype showed up just a few times. The chain has TRBV4-2 and TRBJ2-6; D gene unclear. CDR3 size: 13 residues. V gave up 1 base and J gave up 9 bases, with 7 bases separating them. Per the germline V gene, CDR1 is LGHNA and CDR2 is YNFKEQ. This CDR3 reads CASSQAQLNVLTF. For the CDR3, the DNA is TGTGCCAGCAGCCAAGCTCAGCTCAACGTCCTGACTTTC.

A few counts support this clonotype. The chain links TRBV4-2 to TRBJ2-7; unclear D gene. CDR1 and CDR2 from the germline V gene are LGHNA and YNFKEQ. The CDR3 totals 16 residues. Trimming left V 3 bases short and J 1 base short, with 16 bases between. CDR3 loop: CASSQDASSVSYEQYF. Written as DNA, the CDR3 is TGTGCCAGCAGCCAGGATGCTTCTTCCGTTTCCTACGAGCAGTACTTC.

V usage is TRBV7-2 and J usage is TRBJ1-5; 8 bases fit TRBD1. The junction had 3 bases not matched to a gene; V was cut back by 5 bases and J by 3 bases. The germline CDR1 and CDR2 sequences are SGHTA and FQGNSA. This CDR3 has 14 amino acids. The CDR3 DNA is TGTGCCAGCAGCCCGGACAGGGACAATCAGCCCCAGCATTTT. This translates into CASSPDRDNQPQHF.

The chain has TRBV20-1 and TRBJ2-7; possibly TRBD1 for D (6 bases). Deletions cut 7 bases from V and 7 bases from J, with 20 bases between. Germline assignment: CDR1 DFQATT and CDR2 SNEGSKA (reference sequence). CDR3 size: 13 residues. This chain's CDR3 is CSDRDLTSNEQYF. CDR3 nucleotides: TGCAGTGACAGGGACCTTACGTCCAATGAGCAGTACTTC.

V usage is TRBV28 and J usage is TRBJ2-5; 9 nucleotides line up with TRBD2. TRBJ2-7 explains the end of the DNA better; the J call may be wrong. The CDR3 is made up of 13 amino acids. Germline CDR1 is MDHEN and CDR2 is SYDVKM. CDR3 residues: CASSLASGNEQYF. As DNA, the CDR3 is TGTGCCAGCAGTTTAGCTAGCGGGAACGAGCAGTACTTC.

The chain joins TRBV18 to TRBJ2-5, with D unresolved. Trimming took 8 bases from V and 4 from J, leaving 11 bases between them. The CDR3 is made up of 12 amino acids. Looked up from germline, CDR1 is KGHSH and CDR2 is LQKENI. The chain's CDR3 is CASAQPGETQYF. The CDR3 nucleotides are TGTGCCAGCGCCCAACCCGGAGAGACCCAGTACTTC.

This chain links TRBV9 with TRBJ2-4; D is unclear. Germline CDR1 is SGDLS and CDR2 is YYNGEE. Between the trimmed V and J ends, which lost 3 bases and 9 bases, there was a span of 13 bases. This CDR3 has 13 residues. The CDR3 region is CASSASGLGIQYF. DNA of the CDR3: TGTGCCAGCAGCGCCTCCGGCCTCGGCATTCAGTACTTC. The whole variable domain, remainder taken from reference TRBV9 and TRBJ2-4, is DSGVTQTPKHLITATGQRVTLRCSPRSGDLSVYWYQQSLDQGLQFLIQYYNGEERAKGNILERFSAQQFPDLHSELNLSSLELGDSALYFCASSASGLGIQYFGAGTRLSVL.

V usage is TRBV29-1 and J usage is TRBJ2-3; the D gene is possibly TRBD2 (5 bases). Trimming shortened V by 4 bases and J by 1 base, and 12 bases separated the two germline ends. This CDR3 is 14 amino acids long. Germline CDR1 is SQVTM and CDR2 is ANQGSEA. The CDR3 sequence is CSVAGEFGTDTQYF. The CDR3, as DNA: TGCAGCGTTGCCGGGGAATTCGGCACAGATACGCAGTATTTT.

The chain joins TRBV7-2 to TRBJ2-1; weak D call: TRBD1 (6 bases). Trimming took 2 bases from V and 8 from J, leaving 13 bases between them. CDR1 is SGHTA and CDR2 is FQGNSA in the germline V gene. The CDR3 extends over 14 amino acids. The CDR3 sequence: CASSLRWGRDEQFF. The DNA of the CDR3 is TGTGCCAGCAGCTTAAGGTGGGGGCGGGATGAGCAGTTCTTC.

The chain employs TRBV14 and TRBJ2-7; D assignment may be TRBD1 or TRBD2 (5 bases each). CDR1 is SGHDN, CDR2 FVKESK, per germline. Trimming removed 4 bases from V and 3 bases from J, with 16 bases in between. This CDR3 region has 15 residues. CDR3 DNA: TGTGCCAGCAGCCTGGGGACGGGCAGATTCTACGAGCAGTACTTC. It is translated as CASSLGTGRFYEQYF. The variable domain in full, completed from reference TRBV14 and TRBJ2-7, reads EAGVTQFPSHSVIEKGQTVTLRCDPISGHDNLYWYRRVMGKEIKFLLHFVKESKQDESGMPNNRFLAERTGGTYSTLKVQPAELEDSGVYFCASSLGTGRFYEQYFGPGTRLTVT.

This clonotype is a singleton in its sample. The chain uses TRBV5-1 and TRBJ2-1, with D possibly TRBD1 on 6 matching bases. Germline V lookup: CDR1 SGHRS, CDR2 YFSETQ. V was pared by 0 bases and J by 8 bases, with 21 bases between. The CDR3 consists of 17 residues. The CDR3 nucleotides are TGCGCCAGCAGCTTGGTCCCAGGGGTCTCCCCTAAAGATGAGCAGTTCTTC. Translation gives CASSLVPGVSPKDEQFF. Filled out from reference TRBV5-1 and TRBJ2-1, the complete variable domain reads KAGVTQTPRYLIKTRGQQVTLSCSPISGHRSVSWYQQTPGQGLQFLFEYFSETQRNKGNFPGRFSGRQFSNSRSEMNVSTLELGDSALYLCASSLVPGVSPKDEQFFGPGTRLTVL.

This rearrangement joins TRBV5-1 to TRBJ2-4, with a weak D call TRBD2 (5 bases). The DNA end lines up better with TRBJ2-5; the J call may be wrong. CDR3 size: 14 residues. Germline loops: CDR1 SGHRS, CDR2 YFSETQ. CDR3 DNA: TGCGCCAGCAGTTCCGGACCGGGGAAAGAGACCCAGTACTTC. Its translation is CASSSGPGKETQYF.

The chain links TRBV9 to TRBJ2-6, with TRBD1 matching 7 bases. Trimming removed 3 bases from V and 1 base from J; junction bases left unmatched: 10. Per the germline V gene, CDR1 is SGDLS and CDR2 is YYNGEE. CDR3 length equals 18 residues. The CDR3 here is CASSAGTASLSGANVLTF. Written as DNA, the CDR3 is TGTGCCAGCAGCGCCGGGACAGCGAGCCTGTCTGGGGCCAACGTCCTGACTTTC.

This clonotype was observed a few times. V usage is TRBV3-1 and J usage is TRBJ2-4; D is undetermined. The J call is in doubt because the DNA end fits TRBJ2-7 better. The CDR3 totals 11 residues. From germline, CDR1 is LGHDT and CDR2 YNNKEL (reference sequence). The CDR3 loop reads CASSQVHEQYF. The DNA of the CDR3 is TGTGCCAGCAGCCAAGTTCACGAGCAGTACTTC.

The rearrangement uses TRBV7-4 and TRBJ2-7, with D possibly matching TRBD2 (6 bases). Germline CDR1 SGHVT, CDR2 SQSDAQ. The CDR3 length is 17 residues. Trimming pared 2 bases from V and 3 bases from J, leaving 20 bases between. Written as DNA, the CDR3 is TGTGCCAGCAGCTTACAGCCTTCGATGACTAGGGACTACGAGCAGTACTTC. Its protein product is CASSLQPSMTRDYEQYF.

This sequence joins TRBV4-1 and TRBJ2-7; no clear D gene. The germline gives CDR1 MGHRA, CDR2 YSYEKL. CDR3 length: 15 residues. Trimming took 4 bases from V and 6 from J, leaving 19 bases between them. Here the CDR3 reads CASSPSRGQGSEQYF. The DNA of the CDR3 is TGCGCCAGCAGCCCCTCACGCGGCCAAGGGTCCGAGCAGTACTTC.

The table lists this clonotype with a few counts. The chain couples TRBV5-1 to TRBJ2-3; TRBD2 is a possible D gene (5 bases). Trimming removed 0 bases from V and 1 base from J, with 12 bases in between. The CDR3 is 16 residues long. Per germline, CDR1 SGHRS and CDR2 YFSETQ. The CDR3 coding sequence is TGCGCCAGCAGCTTGGCCAGTGGGAGTGGCACAGATACGCAGTATTTT. Translating it yields CASSLASGSGTDTQYF. Full variable domain (missing parts from reference TRBV5-1 and TRBJ2-3): KAGVTQTPRYLIKTRGQQVTLSCSPISGHRSVSWYQQTPGQGLQFLFEYFSETQRNKGNFPGRFSGRQFSNSRSEMNVSTLELGDSALYLCASSLASGSGTDTQYFGPGTRLTVL.

This chain uses TRBV7-2 with TRBJ2-3, with D unclear. V was clipped by 4 bases and J by 6 bases, with 11 bases between them. The CDR3 sequence is 13 residues long. Germline V gene data show CDR1 as SGHTA and CDR2 as FQGNSA. CDR3 protein: CASSSQVEDTQYF. CDR3 sequence (DNA): TGTGCCAGCAGCTCGCAAGTCGAGGATACGCAGTATTTT. Supplemented by reference TRBV7-2 and TRBJ2-3, the full variable domain reads GAGVSQSPSNKVTEKGKDVELRCDPISGHTALYWYRQSLGQGLEFLIYFQGNSAPDKSGLPSDRFSAERTGGSVSTLTIQRTQQEDSAVYLCASSSQVEDTQYFGPGTRLTVL.

The gene calls are TRBV20-1 and TRBJ2-1; D gene uncertain. V was clipped by 5 bases and J by 4 bases, with 9 bases between them. The CDR3 contains 12 residues. Germline V CDR1 and CDR2: DFQATT, SNEGSKA (reference sequence). The CDR3 nucleotides are TGCAGTGCTGCAATTGCTTACAATGAGCAGTTCTTC. Translated: CSAAIAYNEQFF.

The chain links TRBV24-1 to TRBJ2-3; no firm D call. The CDR3 totals 15 residues. Germline lookup yields CDR1 KGHDR and CDR2 SFDVKD. The germline V and J ends were trimmed by 7 bases and 0 bases, with 13 bases remaining between them. The CDR3 here is CATSETSPSTDTQYF. The DNA for the CDR3 is TGTGCCACCAGCGAGACCTCCCCCAGCACAGATACGCAGTATTTT.

This clonotype was detected only a few times. The chain carries TRBV12-3 or TRBV12-4 and TRBJ2-4, with D possibly TRBD2 on 5 matching bases. The V end was cut by 4 bases, the J end by 3 bases, with 7 bases between. The CDR3 contains 13 residues. CDR3 nucleotides: TGTGCCAGCAGTTGGGAGCTCAAAAACATTCAGTACTTC. Encoded protein: CASSWELKNIQYF.